Each of the 28 T cell receptor beta chains below was sequenced from the same sample in a study of cytomegalovirus exposure and HLA in healthy donors. The PCR was carried out with 60 Vbeta primers and 13 Jbeta primers. Assay used: immunoSEQ multiplex PCR; TCRdb lists only in-frame clones, some missing. Among about 82,000 clones, around 68% were seen once, and the ten largest hold about 22%. Sequenced material: PBMCs. All receptors come from a man aged 30-40 years in good health and CMV-seropositive.

V usage is TRBV7-2 and J usage is TRBJ1-4; TRBD1 aligns across 7 bases. Germline V gene data show CDR1 as SGHTA and CDR2 as FQGNSA. This CDR3 has 14 residues. The V segment lost 5 bases and the J segment 6 bases; nucleotides outside the gene matches: 6. The CDR3 DNA reads as TGTGCCAGCAGCCCACAGGGGTTCGATGAAAAACTGTTTTTT. It translates to CASSPQGFDEKLFF.

This sequence joins TRBV15 and TRBJ2-5; 9 positions match TRBD2. This CDR3 has 14 amino acids. The germline gives CDR1 LNHNV, CDR2 YYDKDF (reference sequence). CDR3 loop: CASQRGAVQETQYF. DNA of the CDR3: TGTGCTAGTCAGCGGGGGGCGGTGCAAGAGACCCAGTACTTC.

The genes are TRBV27 and TRBJ2-7, with D possibly matching TRBD2 (5 bases). V was pared by 4 bases and J by 0 bases, with 7 bases between. The CDR3 has 13 amino acids. In germline, CDR1 is MNHEY, CDR2 SMNVEV (reference sequence). The CDR3 spells CASSYGNSYEQYF. The CDR3 nucleotides are TGTGCCAGCAGTTACGGGAACTCCTACGAGCAGTACTTC.

The chain has TRBV27 and TRBJ2-3; TRBD2 agrees at 10 bases. V lost 3 bases, J lost 9 bases, and 12 bases stayed unmatched. The CDR3 is 16 amino acids. Looked up from germline, CDR1 is MNHEY and CDR2 is SMNVEV (reference sequence). DNA of the CDR3: TGTGCCAGCAGTTTCGGCTTGAGTAGCGGGAGGTACACGCAGTATTTT. This gives the protein CASSFGLSSGRYTQYF.

The rearrangement uses TRBV2 and TRBJ2-5, with 10 bases fitting TRBD1. The assigned J gene may be wrong: the sequence end matches TRBJ2-7 better. The germline V gene encodes CDR1 SNHLY and CDR2 FYNNEI. The CDR3 has 14 residues. The CDR3 nucleotides are TGTGCCAGCAGTGTACGGGACAGGGGTCGCGAGCAGTACTTC. Its protein product is CASSVRDRGREQYF.

This chain links TRBV28 with TRBJ2-1, with 11 bases that match TRBD2. This CDR3 contains 15 residues. With V trimmed by 7 bases and J by 8 bases, 10 bases remained unmatched. CDR1 is MDHEN and CDR2 is SYDVKM in the germline V gene. The CDR3 region has the DNA TGTGCCAGCACCAATGGGCTAGCGGGAGGCCATGAGCAGTTCTTC. Translated: CASTNGLAGGHEQFF.

This clone was found once. The chain joins TRBV9 to TRBJ2-3, with D possibly TRBD2 on 6 matching bases. V lost 4 bases, J lost 2 bases, and 17 bases lay in between. CDR1 is SGDLS and CDR2 is YYNGEE in the germline V gene. This CDR3 contains 16 residues. The DNA of the CDR3 is TGTGCCAGCAGCCCGGGACTTCTCTTCCTCACAGATACGCAGTATTTT. This encodes CASSPGLLFLTDTQYF.

The CDR3 DNA sequence: TGTGCCAGCAGTATACAGGGGGCAAGCTCTGGGGCCAACGTCCTGACTTTC. Residues: CASSIQGASSGANVLTF. The chain couples TRBV7-2 to TRBJ2-6; 9 positions agree with TRBD1. The CDR3 is 17 residues long. Germline V CDR1 and CDR2: SGHTA, FQGNSA. With V trimmed by 6 bases and J by 0 bases, 6 bases remained unmatched.

The J gene is TRBJ1-2, the V gene TRBV5-6; 8 nucleotides agree with TRBD1. This CDR3 has 14 amino acids. Germline loops: CDR1 SGHDT, CDR2 YYEEEE. Trimming removed 4 bases from V and 4 bases from J; junction bases left unmatched: 6. CDR3 in DNA: TGTGCCAGCAGCCTAGGACAGGGCCTCTATGGCTACACCTTC. It encodes CASSLGQGLYGYTF. The full variable domain, its missing parts supplied by reference TRBV5-6 and TRBJ1-2, is DAGVTQSPTHLIKTRGQQVTLRCSPKSGHDTVSWYQQALGQGPQFIFQYYEEEERQRGNFPDRFSGHQFPNYSSELNVNALLLGDSALYLCASSLGQGLYGYTFGSGTRLTVV.

This clone was seen once. The V call is TRBV19, the J call TRBJ1-1; D is unclear. Per germline, CDR1 LNHDA and CDR2 SQIVND (reference sequence). Trimming pared 3 bases from V and 4 bases from J, leaving 15 bases between. This CDR3 comprises 15 residues. The CDR3 nucleotides read TGTGCCAGTAGTATTAACGGAGGCAGAGGCACTGAAGCTTTCTTT. This sequence encodes CASSINGGRGTEAFF.

The chain links TRBV28 to TRBJ1-1; TRBD1 matches at 7 bases. The CDR3 spans 12 residues. The germline V gene encodes CDR1 MDHEN and CDR2 SYDVKM. Trimming at V came to 10 bases and at J to 2 bases, leaving 4 bases not matched to a gene. This chain's CDR3 is CAIQGRNTEAFF. DNA of the CDR3: TGTGCCATACAGGGGCGCAACACTGAAGCTTTCTTT.

V gene TRBV2 combines with J gene TRBJ1-1, with D possibly TRBD1 on 5 matching bases. Germline CDR1 SNHLY, CDR2 FYNNEI. V lost 4 bases to trimming and J lost 1 base, with 22 bases between them. CDR3 length: 18 residues. CDR3 bases: TGTGCCAGCAGTGTCCCCCAGGGCCTCGCTCTTTGGAACACTGAAGCTTTCTTT. Translating gives CASSVPQGLALWNTEAFF. Variable domain in full (rest from reference TRBV2 and TRBJ1-1): EPEVTQTPSHQVTQMGQEVILRCVPISNHLYFYWYRQILGQKVEFLVSFYNNEISEKSEIFDDQFSVERPDGSNFTLKIRSTKLEDSAMYFCASSVPQGLALWNTEAFFGQGTRLTVV.

The genes are TRBV4-2 and TRBJ2-3, with 8 bases identical to TRBD2. Looked up from germline, CDR1 is LGHNA and CDR2 is YNFKEQ. The CDR3 covers 14 residues. V dropped 3 bases and J dropped 5; count of bases not matched to a gene: 4. The DNA of the CDR3 is TGTGCCAGCAGCCAGTTCCTAGCGGGAGATACGCAGTATTTT. This sequence encodes CASSQFLAGDTQYF.

This clone was counted only a few times. J is TRBJ1-1 and V is TRBV5-1; D unclear. The CDR3 runs 14 residues. The germline V and J ends were trimmed by 1 base and 3 bases, with 10 bases remaining between them. CDR1 is SGHRS, CDR2 YFSETQ, per germline. The CDR3 spells CASSLPSTYTEAFF. Written as DNA, the CDR3 is TGCGCCAGCAGCTTGCCCAGTACCTACACTGAAGCTTTCTTT.

The chain combines TRBV5-1 with TRBJ2-7, with D possibly being TRBD2 (5 bases). The germline V gene has CDR1 SGHRS and CDR2 YFSETQ. Trimming removed 2 bases at V and 6 bases at J, with 15 bases between. The CDR3 loop spans 14 amino acids. The CDR3 DNA sequence: TGCGCCAGCAGCTTTCAGTTGGTGGGGAGCGAGCAGTACTTC. Its translation is CASSFQLVGSEQYF.

The chain carries TRBV5-4 and TRBJ2-2; no definite D call. In germline, CDR1 is SGHNT, CDR2 YYREEE (reference sequence). The CDR3 covers 12 residues. Trimming left V 0 bases short and J 7 bases short, with 4 bases between. CDR3 in amino acids: CASSLDYGELFF. CDR3 DNA: TGTGCCAGCAGCTTGGATTACGGGGAGCTGTTTTTT.

The CDR3 sequence is CASSRGEGTNYGYTF. The CDR3 region has the DNA TGCGCCAGCAGCCGGGGGGAGGGAACAAACTATGGCTACACCTTC. This rearrangement joins TRBV4-1 to TRBJ1-2, with a possible D match to TRBD1 (5 bases). The V gene lost 4 bases and the J gene lost 2 bases, with 14 bases spanning the gap. This CDR3 is 15 amino acids long. Germline V lookup: CDR1 MGHRA, CDR2 YSYEKL.

This rearrangement joins TRBV30 to TRBJ1-1; D perhaps matches TRBD1 (5 bases). The CDR3 loop spans 13 amino acids. V lost 3 bases and J lost 0, with 8 bases in between. Germline V CDR1 and CDR2: GTSNPN, SVGIG (reference sequence). The CDR3 coding sequence is TGTGCCTGGAGACGACAGATGAACACTGAAGCTTTCTTT. Residues: CAWRRQMNTEAFF.

The chain combines TRBV4-3 with TRBJ2-5; 12 bases map to TRBD2. The CDR3 spans 16 residues. Trimming removed 0 bases from V and 2 bases from J; junction bases left unmatched: 1. Germline CDR1 is LGHNA and CDR2 is YSLEER. In nucleotides, the CDR3 is TGCGCCAGCAGCCAAGAACTAGCGGGAGGACAAGAGACCCAGTACTTC. Amino acid sequence: CASSQELAGGQETQYF.

This chain connects TRBV7-3 to TRBJ1-1; D unresolved. This CDR3 is 17 amino acids long. The V gene lost 1 base and the J gene lost 0 bases, with 15 bases spanning the gap. The V gene's germline CDR1 is SGHTA and CDR2 FQGTGA. CDR3 nucleotide sequence: TGTGCCAGCAGCTTAAATTGGCTAGAGGCAATGAACACTGAAGCTTTCTTT. Translated: CASSLNWLEAMNTEAFF.

The chain couples TRBV5-8 to TRBJ2-1; 8 nucleotides align to TRBD1. CDR1 and CDR2 from the germline V gene are SGHTS and YDEGEE. The CDR3 contains 15 residues. Losses at the gene ends were 4 bases for V and 0 bases for J; bases not matched to a gene: 3. CDR3 loop: CASSRQGSSYNEQFF. The CDR3 DNA is TGTGCCAGCAGCCGACAGGGGAGCTCCTACAATGAGCAGTTCTTC.

The rearrangement links TRBV6-1 to TRBJ2-1; TRBD2 matches at 7 bases. CDR1 and CDR2 (germline): MNHNS, SASEGT. The CDR3 covers 14 residues. V trimming: 7 bases; J trimming: 4 bases; junction bases outside the gene matches: 7. The CDR3 DNA reads as TGTGCCAGCAAGGTAACCGGGGGGTACAATGAGCAGTTCTTC. It is translated as CASKVTGGYNEQFF.

V and J are TRBV5-4 and TRBJ1-2; 9 bases fit TRBD1. In germline, CDR1 is SGHNT, CDR2 YYREEE (reference sequence). This CDR3 comprises 13 residues. With 9 bases clipped from V and 4 bases from J, the junction kept 7 bases outside the gene matches. CDR3: CATGTGTIYGYTF. The DNA of the CDR3 is TGTGCCACGGGGACAGGGACAATCTATGGCTACACCTTC.

V gene TRBV6-6 combines with J gene TRBJ2-1; D remains ambiguous. Germline lookup yields CDR1 MNHNY and CDR2 SVGAGI (reference sequence). The CDR3 extends over 14 amino acids. Trimming pared 5 bases from V and 4 bases from J, leaving 12 bases between. CDR3 nucleotide sequence: TGTGCCAGCAGTCCCCTGGGCGAGTACAATGAGCAGTTCTTC. This codes for CASSPLGEYNEQFF.

J is TRBJ2-7 and V is TRBV7-6; 11 bases line up with TRBD1. The J segment lost 6 bases and the V segment lost 6 bases, leaving 7 bases of the junction unmatched. The CDR3 spans 14 residues. Germline CDR1 is SGHVS and CDR2 is FNYEAQ. CDR3 protein: CASSRDRGSGEQYF. CDR3 sequence (DNA): TGTGCCAGCAGTCGGGACAGGGGGTCTGGCGAGCAGTACTTC.

V usage is TRBV29-1 and J usage is TRBJ2-3; 7 bases are shared with TRBD1. The germline CDR1 and CDR2 sequences are SQVTM and ANQGSEA. Losses at the gene ends were 5 bases for V and 1 base for J; bases not matched to a gene: 9. The CDR3 loop spans 15 amino acids. CDR3 protein: CSVWDSQKGTDTQYF. Here the CDR3 DNA reads TGCAGCGTTTGGGACAGCCAGAAGGGCACAGATACGCAGTATTTT.

V usage is TRBV7-8 and J usage is TRBJ2-5; no definite D call. Trimming took 0 bases from V and 0 from J, leaving 5 bases between them. CDR1 is SGHVS and CDR2 is FQNEAQ in the germline V gene. The CDR3 is 14 amino acids. The CDR3 sequence is CASSLAQYQETQYF. The CDR3, as DNA: TGTGCCAGCAGCTTAGCGCAGTACCAAGAGACCCAGTACTTC. Supplemented by reference TRBV7-8 and TRBJ2-5, the full variable domain reads GAGVSQSPRYKVAKRGQDVALRCDPISGHVSLFWYQQALGQGPEFLTYFQNEAQLDKSGLPSDRFFAERPEGSVSTLKIQRTQQEDSAVYLCASSLAQYQETQYFGPGTRLLVL.

V gene TRBV4-2 combines with J gene TRBJ1-4; 7 bases map to TRBD1. Trimming cost V 4 bases and J 4 bases; bases outside gene matches: 9. Germline lookup yields CDR1 LGHNA and CDR2 YNFKEQ. The CDR3 is 16 amino acids. The CDR3 nucleotides are TGTGCCAGCAGCCCCACAAAGGGGGCCCTTAATGAAAAACTGTTTTTT. It specifies CASSPTKGALNEKLFF.